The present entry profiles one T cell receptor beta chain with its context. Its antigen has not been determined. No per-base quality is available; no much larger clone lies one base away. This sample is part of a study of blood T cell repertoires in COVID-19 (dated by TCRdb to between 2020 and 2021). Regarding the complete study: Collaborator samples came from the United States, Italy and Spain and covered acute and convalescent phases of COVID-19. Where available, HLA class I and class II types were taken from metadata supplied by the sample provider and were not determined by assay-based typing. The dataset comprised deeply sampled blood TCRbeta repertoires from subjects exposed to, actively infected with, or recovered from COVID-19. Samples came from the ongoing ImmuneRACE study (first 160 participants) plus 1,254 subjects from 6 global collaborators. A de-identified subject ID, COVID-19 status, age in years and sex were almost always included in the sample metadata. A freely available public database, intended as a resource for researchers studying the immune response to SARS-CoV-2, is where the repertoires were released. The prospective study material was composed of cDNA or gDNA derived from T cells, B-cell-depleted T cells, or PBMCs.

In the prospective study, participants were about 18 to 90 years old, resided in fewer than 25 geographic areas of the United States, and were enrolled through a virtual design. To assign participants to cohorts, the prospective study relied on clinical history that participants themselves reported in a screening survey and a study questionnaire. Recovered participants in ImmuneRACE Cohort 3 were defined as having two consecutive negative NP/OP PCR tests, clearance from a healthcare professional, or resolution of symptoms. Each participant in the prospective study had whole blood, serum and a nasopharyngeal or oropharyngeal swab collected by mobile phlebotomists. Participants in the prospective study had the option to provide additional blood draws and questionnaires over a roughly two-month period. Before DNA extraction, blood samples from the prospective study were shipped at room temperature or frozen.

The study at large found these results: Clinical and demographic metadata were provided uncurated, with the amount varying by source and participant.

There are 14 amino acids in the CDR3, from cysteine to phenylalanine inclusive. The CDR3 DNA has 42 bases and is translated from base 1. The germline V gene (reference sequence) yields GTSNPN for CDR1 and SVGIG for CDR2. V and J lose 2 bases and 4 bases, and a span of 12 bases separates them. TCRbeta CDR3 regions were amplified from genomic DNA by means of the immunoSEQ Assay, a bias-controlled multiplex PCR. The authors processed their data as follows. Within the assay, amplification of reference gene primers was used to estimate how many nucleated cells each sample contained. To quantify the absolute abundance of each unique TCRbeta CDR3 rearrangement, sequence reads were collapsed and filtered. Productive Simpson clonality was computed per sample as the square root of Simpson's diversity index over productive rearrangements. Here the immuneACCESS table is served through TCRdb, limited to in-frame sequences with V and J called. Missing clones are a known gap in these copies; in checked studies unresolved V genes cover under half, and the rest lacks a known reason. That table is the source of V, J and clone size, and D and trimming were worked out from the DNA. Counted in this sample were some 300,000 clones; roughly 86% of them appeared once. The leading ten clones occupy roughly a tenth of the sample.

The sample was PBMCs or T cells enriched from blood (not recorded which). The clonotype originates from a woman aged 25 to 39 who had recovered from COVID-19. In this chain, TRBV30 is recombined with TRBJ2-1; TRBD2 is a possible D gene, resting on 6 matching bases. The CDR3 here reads CAWSTFSGYNEQFF. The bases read TGTGCCTGGAGTACCTTTAGCGGATACAATGAGCAGTTCTTC.